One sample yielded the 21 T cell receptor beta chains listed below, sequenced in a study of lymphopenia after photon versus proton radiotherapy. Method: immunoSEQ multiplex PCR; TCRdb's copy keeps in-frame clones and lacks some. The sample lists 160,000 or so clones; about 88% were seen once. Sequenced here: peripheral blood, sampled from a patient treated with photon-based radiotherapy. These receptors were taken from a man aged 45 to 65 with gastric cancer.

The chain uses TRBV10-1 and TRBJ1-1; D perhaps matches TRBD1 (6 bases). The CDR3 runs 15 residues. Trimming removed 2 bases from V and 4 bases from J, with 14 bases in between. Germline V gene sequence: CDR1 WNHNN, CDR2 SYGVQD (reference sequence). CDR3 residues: CASSESRGRVTEAFF. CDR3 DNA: TGCGCCAGCAGTGAGAGTCGGGGGCGCGTCACTGAAGCTTTCTTT.

Here the CDR3 DNA reads TGTGCCAGCAGTGACTCCCGACACCCGTTGGGTGATGAGCAGTTCTTC. Its protein is CASSDSRHPLGDEQFF. The rearrangement uses TRBV6-4 and TRBJ2-1; D is uncertain. This CDR3 is 16 amino acids long. Per germline, CDR1 MRHNA and CDR2 SNTAGT. Trimming shortened V by 0 bases and J by 8 bases, and 17 bases separated the two germline ends.

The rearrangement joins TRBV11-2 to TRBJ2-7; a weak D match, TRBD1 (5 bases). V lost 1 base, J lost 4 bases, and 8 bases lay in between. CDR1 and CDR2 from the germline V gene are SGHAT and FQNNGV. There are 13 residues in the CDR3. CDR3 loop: CASSLVQGYEQYF. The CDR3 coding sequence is TGTGCCAGCAGCTTAGTTCAGGGATACGAGCAGTACTTC. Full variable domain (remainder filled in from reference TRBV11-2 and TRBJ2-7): EAGVAQSPRYKIIEKRQSVAFWCNPISGHATLYWYQQILGQGPKLLIQFQNNGVVDDSQLPKDRFSAERLKGVDSTLKIQPAKLEDSAVYLCASSLVQGYEQYFGPGTRLTVT.

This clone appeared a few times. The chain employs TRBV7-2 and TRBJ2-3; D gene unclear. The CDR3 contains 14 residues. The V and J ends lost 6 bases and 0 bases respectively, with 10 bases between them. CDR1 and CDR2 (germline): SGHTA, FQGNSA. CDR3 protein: CASRALSSTDTQYF. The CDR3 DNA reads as TGTGCCAGCAGGGCCTTATCTAGCACAGATACGCAGTATTTT. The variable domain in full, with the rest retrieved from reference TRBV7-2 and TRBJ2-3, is GAGVSQSPSNKVTEKGKDVELRCDPISGHTALYWYRQSLGQGLEFLIYFQGNSAPDKSGLPSDRFSAERTGGSVSTLTIQRTQQEDSAVYLCASRALSSTDTQYFGPGTRLTVL.

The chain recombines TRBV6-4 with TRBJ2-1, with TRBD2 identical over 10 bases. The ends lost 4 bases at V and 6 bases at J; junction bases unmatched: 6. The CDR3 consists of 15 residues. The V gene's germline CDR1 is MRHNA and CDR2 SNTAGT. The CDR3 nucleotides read TGTGCCAGCAGTGTTGGACTAGCGGCAGTCAATGAGCAGTTCTTC. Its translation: CASSVGLAAVNEQFF.

CDR3 region: CASSPYRTGPYEQYF. The CDR3 DNA reads as TGTGCCAGCAGCCCATACCGGACAGGGCCGTACGAGCAGTACTTC. V usage is TRBV7-2 and J usage is TRBJ2-7; 8 nucleotides agree with TRBD1. V gave up 5 bases and J gave up 4 bases; unmatched junction bases: 10. There are 15 residues in the CDR3. Per the germline V gene, CDR1 is SGHTA and CDR2 is FQGNSA.

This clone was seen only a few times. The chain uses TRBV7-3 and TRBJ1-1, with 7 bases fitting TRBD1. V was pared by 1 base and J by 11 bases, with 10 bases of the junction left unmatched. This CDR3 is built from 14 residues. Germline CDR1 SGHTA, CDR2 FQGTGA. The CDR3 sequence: CASSLIAGQGEAFF. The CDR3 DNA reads TGTGCCAGCAGCTTAATTGCAGGGCAGGGGGAGGCTTTCTTT. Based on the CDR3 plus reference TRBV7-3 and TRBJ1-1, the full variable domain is GAGVSQTPSNKVTEKGKYVELRCDPISGHTALYWYRQSLGQGPEFLIYFQGTGAADDSGLPNDRFFAVRPEGSVSTLKIQRTERGDSAVYLCASSLIAGQGEAFFGQGTRLTVV.

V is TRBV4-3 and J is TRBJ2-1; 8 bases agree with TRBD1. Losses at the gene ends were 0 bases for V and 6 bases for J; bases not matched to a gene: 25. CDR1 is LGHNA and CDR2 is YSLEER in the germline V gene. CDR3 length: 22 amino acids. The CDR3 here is CASSQENKEGTGGLRQGNEQFF. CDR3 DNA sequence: TGCGCCAGCAGCCAAGAAAATAAGGAGGGGACAGGCGGTTTGAGGCAGGGCAATGAGCAGTTCTTC.

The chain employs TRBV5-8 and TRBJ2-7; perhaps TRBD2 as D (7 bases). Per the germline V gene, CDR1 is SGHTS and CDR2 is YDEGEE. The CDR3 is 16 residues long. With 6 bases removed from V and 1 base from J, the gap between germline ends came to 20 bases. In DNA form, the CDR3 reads TGTGCCAGCAAGGGGGACCTAGCGGAGATTTCCTACGAGCAGTACTTC. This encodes CASKGDLAEISYEQYF.

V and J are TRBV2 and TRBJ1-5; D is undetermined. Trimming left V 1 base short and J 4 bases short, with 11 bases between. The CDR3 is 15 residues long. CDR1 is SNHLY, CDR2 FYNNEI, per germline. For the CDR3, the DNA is TGTGCCAGCAGTGAAGGGGGTTCTCCTAATCAGCCCCAGCATTTT. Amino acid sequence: CASSEGGSPNQPQHF. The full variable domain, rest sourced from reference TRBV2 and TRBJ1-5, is EPEVTQTPSHQVTQMGQEVILRCVPISNHLYFYWYRQILGQKVEFLVSFYNNEISEKSEIFDDQFSVERPDGSNFTLKIRSTKLEDSAMYFCASSEGGSPNQPQHFGDGTRLSIL.

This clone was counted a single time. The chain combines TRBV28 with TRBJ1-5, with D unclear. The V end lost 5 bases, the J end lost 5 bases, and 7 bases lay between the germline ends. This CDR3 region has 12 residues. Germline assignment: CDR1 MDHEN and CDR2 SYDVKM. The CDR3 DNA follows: TGTGCCAGCAGTACTCGGGATCAGCCCCAGCATTTT. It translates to CASSTRDQPQHF.

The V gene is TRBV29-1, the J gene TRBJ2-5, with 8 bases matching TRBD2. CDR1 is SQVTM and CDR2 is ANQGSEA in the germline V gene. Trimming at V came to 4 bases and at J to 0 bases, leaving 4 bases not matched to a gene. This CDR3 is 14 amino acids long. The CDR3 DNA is TGCAGCGTTGGTAGCGGGGCGTACCAAGAGACCCAGTACTTC. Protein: CSVGSGAYQETQYF.

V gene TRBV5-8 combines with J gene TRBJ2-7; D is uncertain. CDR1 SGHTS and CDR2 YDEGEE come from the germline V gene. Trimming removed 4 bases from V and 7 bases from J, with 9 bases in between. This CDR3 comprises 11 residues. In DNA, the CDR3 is TGTGCCAGCAGCCCAGCGATTGAGCAGTACTTC. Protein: CASSPAIEQYF. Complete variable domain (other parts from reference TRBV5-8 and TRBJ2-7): EAGVTQSPTHLIKTRGQQATLRCSPISGHTSVYWYQQALGLGLQFLLWYDEGEERNRGNFPPRFSGRQFPNYSSELNVNALELEDSALYLCASSPAIEQYFGPGTRLTVT.

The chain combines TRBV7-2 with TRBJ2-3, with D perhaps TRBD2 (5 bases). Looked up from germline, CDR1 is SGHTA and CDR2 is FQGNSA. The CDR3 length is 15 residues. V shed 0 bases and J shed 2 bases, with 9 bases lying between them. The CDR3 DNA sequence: TGTGCCAGCAGCTTAGCTGGTAGCGACACAGATACGCAGTATTTT. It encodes CASSLAGSDTDTQYF. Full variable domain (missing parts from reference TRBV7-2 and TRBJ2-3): GAGVSQSPSNKVTEKGKDVELRCDPISGHTALYWYRQSLGQGLEFLIYFQGNSAPDKSGLPSDRFSAERTGGSVSTLTIQRTQQEDSAVYLCASSLAGSDTDTQYFGPGTRLTVL.

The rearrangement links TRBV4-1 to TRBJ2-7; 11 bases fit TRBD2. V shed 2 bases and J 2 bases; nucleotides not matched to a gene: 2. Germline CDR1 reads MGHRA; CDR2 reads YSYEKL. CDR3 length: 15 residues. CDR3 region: CASSQLAGGAYEQYF. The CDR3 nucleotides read TGCGCCAGCAGCCAACTAGCGGGAGGCGCCTACGAGCAGTACTTC.

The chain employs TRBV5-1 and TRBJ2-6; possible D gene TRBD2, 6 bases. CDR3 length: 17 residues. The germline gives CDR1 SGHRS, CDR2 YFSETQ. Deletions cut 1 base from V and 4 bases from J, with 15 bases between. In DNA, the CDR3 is TGCGCCAGCAGCTTGTCGGGGGTGGCCTCCGGGGCCAACGTCCTGACTTTC. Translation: CASSLSGVASGANVLTF. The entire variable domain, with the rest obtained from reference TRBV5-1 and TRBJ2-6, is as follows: KAGVTQTPRYLIKTRGQQVTLSCSPISGHRSVSWYQQTPGQGLQFLFEYFSETQRNKGNFPGRFSGRQFSNSRSEMNVSTLELGDSALYLCASSLSGVASGANVLTFGAGSRLTVL.

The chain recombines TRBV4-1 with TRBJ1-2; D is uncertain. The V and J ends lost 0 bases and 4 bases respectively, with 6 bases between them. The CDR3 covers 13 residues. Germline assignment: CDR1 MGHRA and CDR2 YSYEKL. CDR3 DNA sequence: TGCGCCAGCAGCCAAGATGGGTTCTATGGCTACACCTTC. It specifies CASSQDGFYGYTF.

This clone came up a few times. The CDR3 region is CASTKGAGEQFF. DNA for the CDR3: TGTGCCAGCACAAAAGGGGCGGGTGAGCAGTTCTTC. The J gene is TRBJ2-1, the V gene TRBV6-5; perhaps D is TRBD1 or TRBD2 (5 bases each). The CDR3 covers 12 residues. From germline, CDR1 is MNHEY and CDR2 SVGAGI. V gave up 7 bases and J gave up 9 bases, with 13 bases separating them.

The CDR3 DNA reads as TGTGCCAGCAGCAGCGGGACTCCGGGGGGCAATCAGCCCCAGCATTTT. Amino acids: CASSSGTPGGNQPQHF. The chain employs TRBV5-8 and TRBJ1-5; D is perhaps TRBD1 (5 bases). Germline V CDR1 and CDR2: SGHTS, YDEGEE. Trimming cost V 4 bases and J 2 bases, with 16 bases left between them. The length of the CDR3 is 16 residues.

In DNA form, the CDR3 reads TGTGCCAGTAGTATAGATCTGGGTGGGACTGGGGCCAACGTCCTGACTTTC. It translates to CASSIDLGGTGANVLTF. The chain recombines TRBV19 with TRBJ2-6, with D unclear. Per the germline V gene, CDR1 is LNHDA and CDR2 is SQIVND (reference sequence). This CDR3 has 17 residues. V was clipped by 0 bases and J by 2 bases, with 11 bases between them.

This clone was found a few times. CDR3 amino acids: CASSSFFDSQNLYEQYF. CDR3 sequence (DNA): TGTGCCAGCAGTTCCTTTTTTGACAGCCAAAACCTCTACGAGCAGTACTTC. This chain connects TRBV28 to TRBJ2-7; maybe TRBD1 (5 bases). The CDR3 sequence is 17 residues long. CDR1 MDHEN and CDR2 SYDVKM come from the germline V gene. V lost 4 bases and J lost 3, with 22 bases in between.